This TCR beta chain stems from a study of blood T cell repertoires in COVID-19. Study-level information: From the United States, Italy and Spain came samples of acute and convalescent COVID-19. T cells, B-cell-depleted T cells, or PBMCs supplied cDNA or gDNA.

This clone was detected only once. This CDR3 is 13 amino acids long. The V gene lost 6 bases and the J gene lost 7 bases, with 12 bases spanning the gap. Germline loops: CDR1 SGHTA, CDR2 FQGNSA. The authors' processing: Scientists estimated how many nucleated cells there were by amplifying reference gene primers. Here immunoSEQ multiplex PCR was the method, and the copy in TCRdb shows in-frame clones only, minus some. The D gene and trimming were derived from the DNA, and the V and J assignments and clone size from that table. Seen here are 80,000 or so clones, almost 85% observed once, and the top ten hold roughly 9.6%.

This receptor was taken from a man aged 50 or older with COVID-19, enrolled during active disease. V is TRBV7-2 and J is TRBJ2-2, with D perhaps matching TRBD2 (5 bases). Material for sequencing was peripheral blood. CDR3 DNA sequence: TGTGCCAGCAGTCGGGATTATAGCGGGGAGCTGTTTTTT. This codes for CASSRDYSGELFF.